The 20 T cell receptor beta chains given below trace back to one sample, sequenced in a study of identifying expanded T cells in peripheral blood. The protocol was immunoSEQ multiplex PCR, while the TCRdb copy is restricted to in-frame clones and leaves out a portion. The sample shows more than 45,000 clones, about 85% of them seen only once. Input material: blood. The receptors come from a person aged 18 to 75 in good health.

The J gene is TRBJ1-2, the V gene TRBV2, with 7 bases matching TRBD1. The germline V gene has CDR1 SNHLY and CDR2 FYNNEI. The ends lost 6 bases at V and 4 bases at J; junction bases unmatched: 8. The CDR3 has 14 residues. The CDR3 sequence: CASRISGTAYGYTF. CDR3 bases: TGTGCCAGCAGAATATCCGGGACAGCCTATGGCTACACCTTC.

Comment on this clone: This likely came from a read error, as a far larger clone is one base away. This chain joins TRBV5-3 and TRBJ1-2, with D tentatively TRBD1 (6 bases). TRBV5-3 belongs to the ORF category, with a function that is uncertain. The length of the CDR3 is 13 residues. Here the CDR3 DNA reads TGTGCCAGCAGCTGGGACAAAAGCTATGGCTACACCTTC. Its translation is CASSWDKSYGYTF.

The chain uses TRBV6-1 and TRBJ2-3; D gene unclear. The length of the CDR3 is 12 residues. Germline values: CDR1 MNHNS, CDR2 SASEGT. V was trimmed by 7 bases and J by 6 bases, leaving 11 bases between them. Here the CDR3 reads CASNGVADTQYF. The CDR3 DNA follows: TGTGCCAGCAATGGCGTTGCGGATACGCAGTATTTT.

V is TRBV7-6 and J is TRBJ2-5, with 13 bases identical to TRBD2. The CDR3 is 16 residues long. J lost 5 bases, V lost 5 bases, and 8 bases had no gene match. From germline, CDR1 is SGHVS and CDR2 FNYEAQ. CDR3 sequence (DNA): TGTGCCAGCAGCGAGAGGACTAGCGGGAGTTGGGAGACCCAGTACTTC. Amino acid sequence: CASSERTSGSWETQYF.

This clone has just a few counts. This chain connects TRBV9 to TRBJ2-1, with TRBD2 matching over 7 bases. CDR3 length: 16 residues. V was clipped by 0 bases and J by 8 bases; unmatched bases: 11. Germline CDR1 SGDLS, CDR2 YYNGEE. CDR3 nucleotide sequence: TGTGCCAGCAGCGTAGTTACGGGGGAGGGCCCCTATGAGCAGTTCTTC. It specifies CASSVVTGEGPYEQFF.

This rearrangement joins TRBV7-6 to TRBJ1-6, with D possibly matching TRBD1 (6 bases). The germline gives CDR1 SGHVS, CDR2 FNYEAQ. V lost 1 base and J lost 9, with 16 bases in between. CDR3 length: 16 residues. The CDR3 region has the DNA TGTGCCAGCAGCTTAGGGGGGCGAGGGGCTCGTTCACCCCTCCACTTT. Encoded protein: CASSLGGRGARSPLHF.

V gene TRBV5-5 combines with J gene TRBJ1-2; no reliable D call. This CDR3 has 16 amino acids. Trimming cost V 1 base and J 6 bases, with 19 bases left between them. Germline V gene data show CDR1 as SGHKS and CDR2 as YYEKEE (reference sequence). The CDR3 nucleotides are TGTGCCAGCAGCTTGATCCCAGATCGCTCCTTAGATGGCTACACCTTC. Its translation: CASSLIPDRSLDGYTF.

The J gene is TRBJ2-7, the V gene TRBV29-1; D remains ambiguous. V was cut by 7 bases and J by 6 bases, with 13 bases left in between. The CDR3 runs 11 residues. CDR1 and CDR2 from the germline V gene are SQVTM and ANQGSEA. The chain's CDR3 is CSAYVGLEQYF. In DNA, the CDR3 is TGCAGCGCCTATGTGGGTCTCGAGCAGTACTTC.

The V call is TRBV7-2, the J call TRBJ2-1; 7 bases map to TRBD2. The CDR3 extends over 14 amino acids. The V and J ends lost 1 base and 9 bases, in that order; junction bases with no gene match: 6. Germline CDR1 SGHTA, CDR2 FQGNSA. CDR3 sequence reads: CASSLGGRGGEQFF. The CDR3 DNA sequence: TGTGCCAGCAGCTTAGGAGGGAGGGGTGGTGAGCAGTTCTTC.

The J gene is TRBJ2-1, the V gene TRBV7-2; 8 nucleotides agree with TRBD2. This CDR3 has 12 residues. Germline V lookup: CDR1 SGHTA, CDR2 FQGNSA. V trimming: 1 base; J trimming: 15 bases; junction bases outside the gene matches: 5. DNA for the CDR3: TGTGCCAGCAGCTTAGGCAGCGGGGGTGCGTTCTTC. It encodes CASSLGSGGAFF.

J is TRBJ1-5 and V is TRBV27; a weak D match, TRBD1 (5 bases). This CDR3 is 12 amino acids long. Trimming pared 4 bases from V and 6 bases from J, leaving 7 bases between. Germline CDR1 MNHEY, CDR2 SMNVEV (reference sequence). The CDR3 reads CASSSQGQPQHF. CDR3 DNA: TGTGCCAGCAGTTCCCAGGGTCAGCCCCAGCATTTT.

The rearrangement links TRBV6-5 to TRBJ2-7, with 8 bases fitting TRBD1. Germline V CDR1 and CDR2: MNHEY, SVGAGI. The CDR3 covers 14 residues. J was trimmed by 2 bases and V by 5 bases; bases with no gene match: 5. For the CDR3, the DNA is TGTGCCAGCAGTAGACAGGGGAACCCCTACGAGCAGTACTTC. Translated, it gives CASSRQGNPYEQYF.

This clone was observed once. The chain is built from TRBV30 and TRBJ1-1, with no clear D. Trimming removed 3 bases at V and 0 bases at J, with 11 bases between. In germline, CDR1 is GTSNPN, CDR2 SVGIG (reference sequence). The CDR3 is 14 residues long. The CDR3 sequence: CAWSTSGMNTEAFF. The DNA of the CDR3 is TGTGCCTGGAGCACCAGCGGTATGAACACTGAAGCTTTCTTT.

This chain links TRBV5-6 with TRBJ2-5; perhaps TRBD2 as D (6 bases). Trimming stripped 3 bases from V and 4 bases from J, with 16 bases between. Per germline, CDR1 SGHDT and CDR2 YYEEEE. This CDR3 contains 15 residues. CDR3 in amino acids: CASSSTSIGGETQYF. For the CDR3, the DNA is TGTGCCAGCAGCTCGACCTCAATCGGGGGAGAGACCCAGTACTTC.

The chain employs TRBV29-1 and TRBJ2-1; D is unclear. This CDR3 is 10 amino acids long. Germline assignment: CDR1 SQVTM and CDR2 ANQGSEA. V was clipped by 7 bases and J by 0 bases, with 1 base between them. CDR3 bases: TGCAGCGCCTCCTACAATGAGCAGTTCTTC. Translated: CSASYNEQFF.

This clone has more than one count but fewer than ten. The V gene is TRBV10-2, the J gene TRBJ2-3; unclear D gene. Germline loops: CDR1 WSHSY, CDR2 SAAADI. There are 14 residues in the CDR3. The V and J ends lost 3 bases and 4 bases respectively, with 11 bases between them. The CDR3 region has the DNA TGCGCCAGCAGTGACGGCCCTGGGGCAGATACGCAGTATTTT. The encoded protein is CASSDGPGADTQYF.

This sequence joins TRBV5-6 and TRBJ1-2; D is ambiguous. The CDR3 length is 15 residues. CDR1 is SGHDT and CDR2 is YYEEEE in the germline V gene. V lost 5 bases and J lost 2, with 16 bases in between. The CDR3 nucleotides read TGTGCCAGCAGGCCCGCCCGCAGCTTCAACTATGGCTACACCTTC. Translating it yields CASRPARSFNYGYTF. Combining the CDR3 with reference TRBV5-6 and TRBJ1-2 gives the whole variable domain DAGVTQSPTHLIKTRGQQVTLRCSPKSGHDTVSWYQQALGQGPQFIFQYYEEEERQRGNFPDRFSGHQFPNYSSELNVNALLLGDSALYLCASRPARSFNYGYTFGSGTRLTVV.

The rearrangement joins TRBV6-6 to TRBJ2-2; unclear D gene. V lost 7 bases, J lost 0 bases, and 9 bases lay in between. The germline gives CDR1 MNHNY, CDR2 SVGAGI (reference sequence). This CDR3 has 14 amino acids. Here the CDR3 DNA reads TGTGCCAGCACCCCGAACGCGAACACCGGGGAGCTGTTTTTT. Its translation: CASTPNANTGELFF.

The table lists this clone with a few counts. The chain recombines TRBV4-1 with TRBJ1-1; D may be TRBD1 (5 bases). The CDR3 contains 14 residues. Trimming pared 1 base from V and 3 bases from J, leaving 9 bases between. The germline V gene has CDR1 MGHRA and CDR2 YSYEKL. Here the CDR3 DNA reads TGCGCCAGCAGCCAAGTGGGGGGATACACTGAAGCTTTCTTT. This gives the protein CASSQVGGYTEAFF.

The rearrangement links TRBV5-4 to TRBJ2-5; D is unclear. CDR1 and CDR2 from the germline V gene are SGHNT and YYREEE (reference sequence). This CDR3 region has 15 residues. V shed 1 base and J shed 1 base, with 11 bases lying between them. The CDR3 DNA follows: TGTGCCAGCAGCTTGTCAGTTGGCAGCCAAGAGACCCAGTACTTC. It yields the protein CASSLSVGSQETQYF.